These T cell receptor beta chains were read from a single sample in a study of radiation and T cells in renal cell carcinoma. The table came from immunoSEQ multiplex PCR; TCRdb's copy has only in-frame clones and leaves some out. The sample yields tens of thousands of clones, around 81% seen once. The starting material was blood, obtained from a patient whose treatment included radiotherapy and nephrectomy. The source is a man aged 50 to 60 with renal cell carcinoma. Both conserved end residues are part of each CDR3. Fields, in order: CDR3 length, clone size, J gene, V gene, D gene, CDR3 DNA, CDR3 protein. D genes are given only for firm matches. Clone size is not always given. Where it is, it says once, few, many or a class for expanded clones.

>15|NA|TRBJ2-5|TRBV9|NA
TGTGCCAGCAGCGGTAGCCCGAGTTACCAAGAGACCCAGTACTTC
CASSGSPSYQETQYF
>15|once|TRBJ2-1|TRBV19|TRBD1
TGTGCCAGTAGTCGTCCTGAGACAGGGGGACCTCGGCAGTTCTTC
CASSRPETGGPRQFF
>13|NA|TRBJ1-2|TRBV19|NA
TGTGCCAGTAGTCTGAGGAGCGGGGAGGGCTACACCTTC
CASSLRSGEGYTF
>13|few|TRBJ1-4|TRBV27|NA
TGTGCCAGCAGGTACAGAGGAGGTGAAAAACTGTTTTTT
CASRYRGGEKLFF
>12|NA|TRBJ2-1|TRBV7-2|NA
TGTGCCAGCAGCTTGGAGCTGCGGGTGCAGTTCTTC
CASSLELRVQFF
>15|NA|TRBJ2-6|TRBV27|TRBD2
TGTGCCAGCAGGTTCGCGGGAGGCGGGGCCAACGTCCTGACTTTC
CASRFAGGGANVLTF
>15|NA|TRBJ1-2|TRBV7-9|TRBD1
TGTGCCAGCAGCTTAGGGGGACAGTCCGGCTATGGCTACACCTTC
CASSLGGQSGYGYTF
>15|NA|TRBJ1-6|TRBV19|TRBD1
TGTGCCAGTAGTTTCCAAACAGGGGTCAATTCACCCCTCCACTTT
CASSFQTGVNSPLHF
>12|once|TRBJ2-7|TRBV30|TRBD1
TGTGCCTGGAGAGACAACAGGGGCGAGCAGTACTTC
CAWRDNRGEQYF
>14|once|TRBJ1-1|TRBV18|NA
TGTGCCAGCTCACCAAACAACCAGAACACTGAAGCTTTCTTT
CASSPNNQNTEAFF
>12|NA|TRBJ1-2|TRBV28|NA
TGTGCCAGCAGTAAAGAAAGACATGGCTACACCTTC
CASSKERHGYTF
>15|NA|TRBJ2-5|TRBV28|NA
TGTGCCAGCAGAACCCGAGGACGTTGGTATGAGACCCAGTACTTC
CASRTRGRWYETQYF
>16|NA|TRBJ2-3|TRBV2|TRBD2
TGTGCCAGCAGTGCTAGAGGAGCGGGACTCACAGATACGCAGTATTTT
CASSARGAGLTDTQYF
>16|NA|TRBJ1-2|TRBV2|NA
TGTGCCAGCAGTGAAGCGAGCAGTATAATTGACTATGGCTACACCTTC
CASSEASSIIDYGYTF
>13|NA|TRBJ2-3|TRBV7-2|NA
TGTGCCAGCAGCTTAGTCGGGGCAGATACGCAGTATTTT
CASSLVGADTQYF
>16|NA|TRBJ2-5|TRBV19|TRBD2
TGTGCCAGTAGTACTGTCACTAGCGGGGGTGGAGAGACCCAGTACTTC
CASSTVTSGGGETQYF
>14|NA|TRBJ2-5|TRBV5-5|TRBD1
TGTGCCAGCAGCGTGGGACAGGGCCAAGAGACCCAGTACTTC
CASSVGQGQETQYF
>11|NA|TRBJ1-2|TRBV7-7|NA
TGTGCTAGCAGGGCAGGACAGTTCTACACCTTC
CASRAGQFYTF
>10|few|TRBJ1-5|TRBV5-1|NA
TGCGCCAGGGAGAATCAGCCCCAGCATTTT
CARENQPQHF
>14|NA|TRBJ1-5|TRBV28|NA
TGTGCCAGCGGCCGGGGGGAGTGGAATCAGCCCCAGCATTTT
CASGRGEWNQPQHF
>17|NA|TRBJ1-3|TRBV4-1|NA
TGCGCCAGCAGCCTTTCGGGGCATTCGGTCTCTGGAAACACCATATATTTT
CASSLSGHSVSGNTIYF
>15|NA|TRBJ2-7|TRBV18|NA
TGTGCCAGCTCACCCCTGGATGGCAGGGCGCACGAGCAGTACTTC
CASSPLDGRAHEQYF
>12|few|TRBJ1-1|TRBV28|NA
TGTGCCAGCAGTAACCCCAGGGCTGAAGCTTTCTTT
CASSNPRAEAFF
>15|NA|TRBJ2-7|TRBV7-8|TRBD1
TGTGCCAGCAGCTTAGTGGGGACAGGGGATTACGAGCAGTACTTC
CASSLVGTGDYEQYF
>13|NA|TRBJ2-1|TRBV27|NA
TGTGCTGTAGCGGAGGGGTCCTACAATGAGCAGTTCTTC
CAVAEGSYNEQFF
>15|NA|TRBJ2-3|TRBV6-5|TRBD2
TGTGCCAGCAGTTACGGTGGGGGGAGGGCAGATACGCAGTATTTT
CASSYGGGRADTQYF
>14|few|TRBJ1-1|TRBV30|NA
TGTGCCTGGAGTACAACCCCCGGGGTGGATGAAGCTTTCTTT
CAWSTTPGVDEAFF
>16|NA|TRBJ2-1|TRBV6-5|TRBD2
TGTGCCAGCAGTTTGCATACTAGCGGAACATACAATGAGCAGTTCTTC
CASSLHTSGTYNEQFF
>16|once|TRBJ2-5|TRBV5-1|TRBD2
TGCGCCAGCAGCCGTACTAGCGGGGGCGGTTGGGAGACCCAGTACTTC
CASSRTSGGGWETQYF
>14|NA|TRBJ2-7|TRBV9|NA
TGTGCCAGCAGCGTAGGGCCTAGCTCCTACGAGCAGTACTTC
CASSVGPSSYEQYF
>13|NA|TRBJ2-3|TRBV10-3|NA
TGTGCCATCAGTGAGGGGGGAGCAGATACGCAGTATTTT
CAISEGGADTQYF
>15|NA|TRBJ2-7|TRBV4-1|TRBD1
TGCGCCAGCAGCGTGCGGGACAGGAGCTCCTACGAGCAGTACTTC
CASSVRDRSSYEQYF
>11|once|TRBJ2-3|TRBV30|NA
TGTGCCTGGAGTCTGTCGGATACGCAGTATTTT
CAWSLSDTQYF
>14|NA|TRBJ1-1|TRBV2|TRBD1
TGTGCCAGCCTGCGGGACAGAATGAACACTGAAGCTTTCTTT
CASLRDRMNTEAFF
>14|few|TRBJ1-1|TRBV27|NA
TGTGCCAGCAGTCCCCAGCGGGGAAACACTGAAGCTTTCTTT
CASSPQRGNTEAFF
>11|NA|TRBJ2-1|TRBV5-8|NA
TGTGCCAGCAGCTCGCACAATGAGCAGTTCTTC
CASSSHNEQFF
>15|NA|TRBJ2-6|TRBV9|NA
TGTGCCAGCAGCGTAGTAACAGCTGGGGCCAACGTCCTGACTTTC
CASSVVTAGANVLTF
>14|NA|TRBJ2-3|TRBV4-2|NA
TGTGCCAGCAGCCCACCCGGGACACCAGATACGCAGTATTTT
CASSPPGTPDTQYF
>15|NA|TRBJ2-7|TRBV5-1|NA
TGCGCCAGCAGCTTGGCCGGGAGTTATTCCTACGAGCAGTACTTC
CASSLAGSYSYEQYF
>17|once|TRBJ1-3|TRBV7-2|NA
TGTGCCAGCAGCCGAAACAGGGCGCAGAGCTCTGGAAACACCATATATTTT
CASSRNRAQSSGNTIYF
>14|NA|TRBJ1-1|TRBV5-1|TRBD1
TGCGCCAGCAGCACGGACAGGGGGAACACTGAAGCTTTCTTT
CASSTDRGNTEAFF
>15|NA|TRBJ2-7|TRBV5-5|TRBD1
TGTGCCAGCAGCGCCTCCGGGACAGGGACTTGGGAGCAGTACTTC
CASSASGTGTWEQYF
>15|NA|TRBJ1-2|TRBV4-1|NA
TGCGCCAGCAGCCAAGGCCAGGGATCAGCCTATGGCTACACCTTC
CASSQGQGSAYGYTF
>14|NA|TRBJ1-2|TRBV5-1|TRBD1
TGCGCCAGCAGTCAAAACAGGGGGCAGGGTGGCTACACCTTC
CASSQNRGQGGYTF
>14|NA|TRBJ2-1|TRBV19|TRBD2
TGTGCCAGTAGTACTCTAGCGGGGAACAATGAGCAGTTCTTC
CASSTLAGNNEQFF